The 32 T cell receptor beta chains reported below all come from one sample, sequenced in a study of human T cells and chemical hapten exposure. Stated time point: pre-sensitization, week 0. The treatment was: therapeutic diphenylcyclopropenone sensitization with weekly scalp DPC. TCRdb analysed the RACE reads with MiXCR anew, one entry per CDR3 protein. The profile covers about 180,000 distinct CDR3 sequences, with just under 30% appearing a single time and less than 3% taken by the ten largest. The input for sequencing was whole blood, taken in connection with sensitization to the hapten diphenylcyclopropenone (DPC). The receptors shown here come from a woman aged 25 to 39 with alopecia areata. Some clones in this sample may be carry-over from other donors' samples.

The rearrangement links TRBV5-4 to TRBJ2-3; 10 bases line up with TRBD2. This CDR3 has 14 residues. The V gene end was trimmed by 4 bases and the J gene end by 6 bases; junction bases not matched to a gene: 5. Germline V gene sequence: CDR1 SGHNT, CDR2 YYREEE (reference sequence). The CDR3 protein is CASSPQRGGDTQYF. In DNA form, the CDR3 reads TGTGCCAGCAGCCCACAGCGGGGGGGGGATACGCAGTATTTT. Filled out from reference TRBV5-4 and TRBJ2-3, the complete variable domain reads ETGVTQSPTHLIKTRGQQVTLRCSSQSGHNTVSWYQQALGQGPQFIFQYYREEENGRGNFPPRFSGLQFPNYSSELNVNALELDDSALYLCASSPQRGGDTQYFGPGTRLTVL.

The V call is TRBV20-1, the J call TRBJ1-2; D is uncertain. CDR1 and CDR2 (germline): DFQATT, SNEGSKA (reference sequence). This CDR3 is 13 amino acids long. V lost 0 bases to trimming and J lost 4 bases, with 9 bases between them. The CDR3 nucleotides are TGCAGTGCTAGAGATCGGCAGGTCTATGGCTACACCTTC. Its translation is CSARDRQVYGYTF.

The chain is built from TRBV20-1 and TRBJ2-7, with D maybe TRBD1 (6 bases). The length of the CDR3 is 11 residues. Trimming stripped 6 bases from V and 3 bases from J, with 9 bases between. In germline, CDR1 is DFQATT, CDR2 SNEGSKA (reference sequence). The CDR3 region has the DNA TGCAGTGCCAGACAGGACTACGAGCAGTACTTC. Encoded protein: CSARQDYEQYF.

The table lists this clonotype with a few counts. The chain employs TRBV21-1 and TRBJ2-1; no DNA check was done on the table's D call, TRBD1. TRBV21-1 is annotated as a pseudogene. There are 15 residues in the CDR3. The DNA for the CDR3 is TGTGCCAGCAAGGGAGGCGGGACGGGCAGCCATGAGCAGTTCTTC. This translates into CASKGGGTGSHEQFF.

Only a few counts were recorded for this clonotype. The chain carries TRBV19 and TRBJ1-1; D is ambiguous. V dropped 5 bases and J dropped 0 bases, with 10 bases sitting between them. The V gene's germline CDR1 is LNHDA and CDR2 SQIVND (reference sequence). The CDR3 extends over 14 amino acids. CDR3 sequence reads: CASSSRAVNTEAFF. CDR3 DNA sequence: TGTGCCAGTAGTTCCCGGGCCGTGAACACTGAAGCTTTCTTT.

The chain joins TRBV20-1 to TRBJ2-3, with TRBD2 matching 11 bases. The CDR3 runs 16 residues. CDR1 DFQATT and CDR2 SNEGSKA come from the germline V gene (reference sequence). V trimming: 3 bases; J trimming: 2 bases; junction bases outside the gene matches: 7. The CDR3 DNA is TGCAGTGCTAGTATGCTAGCGGGAGGTTCCACAGATACGCAGTATTTT. It specifies CSASMLAGGSTDTQYF.

This clonotype was found a few times. V is TRBV29-1 and J is TRBJ1-1; D remains unclear. The CDR3 runs 13 residues. Germline CDR1 is SQVTM and CDR2 is ANQGSEA. V was cut by 0 bases and J by 7 bases, with 12 bases left in between. In DNA, the CDR3 is TGCAGCGTTGAAGAGGGAGCAATGGGTGAAGCTTTCTTT. Translated, it gives CSVEEGAMGEAFF.

Only a few counts were recorded for this clonotype. The chain carries TRBV10-3 and TRBJ1-5; D perhaps matches TRBD1 (6 bases). Deletions cut 0 bases from V and 5 bases from J, with 11 bases between. CDR1 and CDR2 from the germline V gene are ENHRY and SYGVKD. The CDR3 is 15 amino acids. CDR3 bases: TGTGCCATCAGTGAGTCGCAGGGGCCCTATCAGCCCCAGCATTTT. It translates to CAISESQGPYQPQHF.

This clonotype was seen a handful of times. The chain recombines TRBV14 with TRBJ2-5; D unresolved. Germline lookup yields CDR1 SGHDN and CDR2 FVKESK. V shed 1 base and J shed 0 bases, with 9 bases lying between them. The CDR3 runs 15 residues. The CDR3: CASSQGNTYQETQYF. In DNA form, the CDR3 reads TGTGCCAGCAGCCAAGGGAACACCTACCAAGAGACCCAGTACTTC.

DNA of the CDR3: TGTGCCTGCCCTCCTCGGACATCCGCCGGGGAGCTGTTTTTT. Translation gives CACPPRTSAGELFF. The chain combines TRBV30 with TRBJ2-2, with D possibly TRBD1 on 5 matching bases. V was clipped by 6 bases and J by 6 bases, with 17 bases between them. The CDR3 contains 14 residues. Germline lookup yields CDR1 GTSNPN and CDR2 SVGIG (reference sequence).

This clonotype was observed a handful of times. V and J are TRBV29-1 and TRBJ2-5; D remains unclear. The germline V and J ends were trimmed by 6 bases and 2 bases, with 4 bases remaining between them. Germline V CDR1 and CDR2: SQVTM, ANQGSEA. There are 10 residues in the CDR3. CDR3 amino acids: CSVQQETQYF. CDR3 in DNA: TGCAGCGTACAGCAAGAGACCCAGTACTTC.

In this sample, this clonotype turned up a few times. The rearrangement links TRBV9 to TRBJ2-1; D is possibly TRBD2 (6 bases). Germline CDR1 SGDLS, CDR2 YYNGEE. Trimming took 6 bases from V and 6 from J, leaving 19 bases between them. The CDR3 is 15 residues long. DNA of the CDR3: TGTGCCAGCACCGGGCGGGATCTTCAGGGCAATGAGCAGTTCTTC. This encodes CASTGRDLQGNEQFF.

This clonotype was detected a few times. The genes are TRBV4-3 and TRBJ2-2; D might be TRBD2 (5 bases). V was shortened by 0 bases and J by 7 bases, with 9 bases between the two germline ends. The CDR3 extends over 14 amino acids. Germline loops: CDR1 LGHNA, CDR2 YSLEER. The CDR3 spells CASSQDNGDGELFF. In nucleotides, the CDR3 is TGCGCCAGCAGCCAAGATAACGGGGACGGGGAGCTGTTTTTT.

This clonotype was seen only a few times. The J gene is TRBJ2-6, the V gene TRBV28; D gene unclear. CDR3 length: 14 amino acids. Germline CDR1 reads MDHEN; CDR2 reads SYDVKM. V was clipped by 6 bases and J by 4 bases, with 10 bases between them. The CDR3 here is CASRVGDGANVLTF. The CDR3 DNA sequence: TGTGCCAGCAGGGTCGGTGACGGGGCCAACGTCCTGACTTTC.

The chain employs TRBV28 and TRBJ1-1; no clear D. The CDR3 length is 12 residues. The germline V gene has CDR1 MDHEN and CDR2 SYDVKM. Deletions cut 2 bases from V and 11 bases from J, with 12 bases between. The CDR3: CASSLQRSRAFF. The CDR3 DNA sequence: TGTGCCAGCAGTTTACAACGGTCGCGGGCTTTCTTT.

This chain uses TRBV6-2 or TRBV6-3 with TRBJ2-7, with D possibly being TRBD1 (6 bases). Trimming removed 4 bases at V and 2 bases at J, with 15 bases between. The CDR3 loop spans 15 amino acids. The V gene's germline CDR1 is MNHEY and CDR2 SVGEGT. Here the CDR3 reads CASSSIRTATYEQYF. Here the CDR3 DNA reads TGTGCCAGCAGTTCAATTCGGACAGCAACCTACGAGCAGTACTTC.

The table lists this clonotype with a few counts. The J gene is TRBJ2-1, the V gene TRBV28, with D perhaps assigned TRBD1 or TRBD2 (6 bases each). This CDR3 spans 16 amino acids. The germline V gene has CDR1 MDHEN and CDR2 SYDVKM. V shed 5 bases and J shed 8 bases, with 22 bases lying between them. The CDR3 nucleotides are TGTGCCAGCAGTCACCCCCCAGGGTGGGGGGCCGATGAGCAGTTCTTC. Translating it yields CASSHPPGWGADEQFF.

This clonotype turned up a few times. The chain links TRBV29-1 to TRBJ2-7; D may match TRBD1 or TRBD2 (5 bases each). The CDR3 is 15 amino acids. Germline CDR1 SQVTM, CDR2 ANQGSEA. V was trimmed by 3 bases and J by 5 bases, leaving 20 bases between them. The CDR3 coding sequence is TGCAGCGTTGATGGTCGAGGGGAGAGAGGGGACGAGCAGTACTTC. Protein product: CSVDGRGERGDEQYF.

This clonotype occurred a few times. At one of its ends the junction is not consistent with the germline gene, which may arise from a read error. This chain uses TRBV7-2 with TRBJ2-4, with 14 bases that match TRBD2. The CDR3 is 14 amino acids. Germline lookup yields CDR1 SGHTA and CDR2 FQGNSA. The CDR3 loop is CASSLDPTSGGVDF. In nucleotides, the CDR3 is TGTGCCAGCAGCTTAGACCCGACTAGCGGGGGGGTTGACTTC. Variable domain in full (rest from reference TRBV7-2 and TRBJ2-4): GAGVSQSPSNKVTEKGKDVELRCDPISGHTALYWYRQSLGQGLEFLIYFQGNSAPDKSGLPSDRFSAERTGGSVSTLTIQRTQQEDSAVYLCASSLDPTSGGVDFGAGTRLSVL.

This chain connects TRBV28 to TRBJ1-2; TRBD1 might be the D (6 bases). The CDR3 has 14 amino acids. The germline V and J ends were trimmed by 4 bases and 3 bases, with 12 bases remaining between them. The germline V gene has CDR1 MDHEN and CDR2 SYDVKM. The CDR3 region has the DNA TGTGCCAGCAGTTACAGAGGGGGGGACTATGGCTACACCTTC. Its protein is CASSYRGGDYGYTF.

The chain links TRBV20-1 to TRBJ1-5; D is perhaps TRBD1 (6 bases). Germline V lookup: CDR1 DFQATT, CDR2 SNEGSKA (reference sequence). This CDR3 spans 13 amino acids. V was shortened by 4 bases and J by 3 bases, with 10 bases between the two germline ends. The CDR3 region has the DNA TGCAGTGCTAAAGGACAGTCCAATCAGCCCCAGCATTTT. Translated, it gives CSAKGQSNQPQHF.

The chain carries TRBV6-2 or TRBV6-3 and TRBJ1-4, with a weak D call TRBD1 (5 bases). The CDR3 length is 16 residues. Between the trimmed V and J ends, which lost 6 bases and 6 bases, there was a span of 20 bases. Germline-derived CDR1 and CDR2 are MNHEY and SVGEGT. CDR3 region: CASSPDPGFIDEKLFF. The CDR3 bases are TGTGCCAGCAGCCCGGACCCAGGGTTTATCGATGAAAAACTGTTTTTT.

The sample holds a few counts of this clonotype. The chain employs TRBV29-1 and TRBJ2-3, with 8 bases that match TRBD2. Germline CDR1 and CDR2: SQVTM and ANQGSEA. The CDR3 covers 12 residues. Trimming took 4 bases from V and 9 from J; bases not matched to a gene: 6. In DNA form, the CDR3 reads TGCAGCGTTGGCCAGCGGGAGAGCACGCAGTATTTT. Translated, it gives CSVGQRESTQYF.

The J gene is TRBJ2-3, the V gene TRBV9, with a possible D match to TRBD1 (5 bases). Per germline, CDR1 SGDLS and CDR2 YYNGEE. Trimming left V 3 bases short and J 2 bases short, with 13 bases between. CDR3 length: 15 amino acids. The CDR3 here is CASSGQITNTDTQYF. CDR3 nucleotide sequence: TGTGCCAGCAGCGGACAGATTACGAACACAGATACGCAGTATTTT.

The chain couples TRBV4-2 to TRBJ1-1; 7 bases are a match to TRBD1. Trimming removed 0 bases from V and 12 bases from J; junction bases left unmatched: 7. CDR1 and CDR2 (germline): LGHNA, YNFKEQ. The CDR3 is 13 residues long. CDR3 residues: CASSQEGTEQTFF. The CDR3, as DNA: TGTGCCAGCAGCCAAGAAGGGACAGAGCAGACTTTCTTT.

This clonotype was observed a few times. In DNA form, the CDR3 reads TGTGCCACCGGCATCGGGACCGGCACCGGGGAGCTGTTTTTT. Protein: CATGIGTGTGELFF. The chain has TRBV7-6 and TRBJ2-2; either TRBD1 or TRBD2 may fit D (5 bases each). Germline-derived CDR1 and CDR2 are SGHVS and FNYEAQ. V was pared by 10 bases and J by 4 bases, with 16 bases between. The CDR3 extends over 14 amino acids.

V and J are TRBV29-1 and TRBJ2-1, with D perhaps matching TRBD2 (6 bases). CDR1 and CDR2 from the germline V gene are SQVTM and ANQGSEA. The V end was cut by 7 bases, the J end by 2 bases, with 15 bases between. The CDR3 sequence is 14 residues long. This CDR3 reads CSATLAVTYNEQFF. For the CDR3, the DNA is TGCAGCGCAACACTAGCTGTCACCTACAATGAGCAGTTCTTC.

This clonotype has more than one count but fewer than ten. CDR3 in amino acids: CASSLGLRPDEKLFF. CDR3 sequence (DNA): TGTGCCAGCAGCTTGGGACTGCGACCTGATGAAAAACTGTTTTTT. The J gene is TRBJ1-4, the V gene TRBV5-7, with D hard to call. TRBV5-7 is reported as an ORF; its role is uncertain. V dropped 0 bases and J dropped 6 bases, with 12 bases sitting between them. The CDR3 is made up of 15 amino acids.

The J gene is TRBJ1-1, the V gene TRBV28; D ambiguous. The V gene's germline CDR1 is MDHEN and CDR2 SYDVKM. There are 12 residues in the CDR3. Trimming pared 6 bases from V and 7 bases from J, leaving 12 bases between. The CDR3 bases are TGTGCCAGCAGCTCTAAGATAAGTGAAGCTTTCTTT. Its translation: CASSSKISEAFF.

V is TRBV7-9 and J is TRBJ2-7; 11 nucleotides match TRBD2. Germline assignment: CDR1 SEHNR and CDR2 FQNEAQ (reference sequence). V trimming: 4 bases; J trimming: 2 bases; junction bases outside the gene matches: 1. This CDR3 is built from 14 residues. The CDR3 sequence is CASSSGLAAYEQYF. The CDR3 coding sequence is TGTGCCAGCAGCTCGGGACTAGCGGCCTACGAGCAGTACTTC.

CDR3 residues: CASSPPRTSGKQETQYF. The DNA for the CDR3 is TGTGCCAGCAGCCCACCCCGGACTAGCGGAAAGCAAGAGACCCAGTACTTC. J is TRBJ2-5 and V is TRBV11-2, with TRBD2 identical over 10 bases. The V gene end was trimmed by 5 bases and the J gene end by 2 bases; junction bases not matched to a gene: 11. The CDR3 is 17 residues long. Germline loops: CDR1 SGHAT, CDR2 FQNNGV.

The rearrangement uses TRBV28 and TRBJ1-4, with TRBD1 as a possible D gene (6 bases). The V gene's germline CDR1 is MDHEN and CDR2 SYDVKM. V was trimmed by 2 bases and J by 6 bases, leaving 13 bases between them. This CDR3 has 15 amino acids. The CDR3 loop is CASSLDRTAHEKLFF. The CDR3 DNA follows: TGTGCCAGCAGTTTAGACAGGACTGCACATGAAAAACTGTTTTTT.